The 23 T cell receptor beta chains below were found in one sample sequenced in a study of CD8 T cells in ankylosing spondylitis (dated by TCRdb to between 2016 and 2019). Receptor libraries were prepared by 5' RACE. These reads were obtained on an Illumina HiSeq 2500. The raw public reads went through TCRdb reprocessing: fastp at Q25, MiXCR clone calling, in-frame beta chains kept. Here each entry gathers all rows of one CDR3 protein and keeps the most common genes and DNA. The sample yields fewer than 200,000 distinct CDR3 sequences; around a sixth were counted once. The ten largest clonotypes hold 3.5% to 5% of the sample. The sequenced sample was blood, either unsorted or a sorted T cell fraction (not recorded which). The source is a male donor aged 10-29 years with ankylosing spondylitis or in good health (not recorded which). Donor details come from another sample of the same person, matched by shared clones.

The V gene is TRBV4-2, the J gene TRBJ2-1; TRBD2 agrees at 12 bases. The V gene end was trimmed by 3 bases and the J gene end by 6 bases; junction bases not matched to a gene: 9. CDR1 is LGHNA and CDR2 is YNFKEQ in the germline V gene. CDR3 length: 17 amino acids. The CDR3 spells CASSQTRTSGNSNEQFF. The CDR3 nucleotides read TGTGCCAGCAGCCAGACTAGGACTAGCGGGAATAGCAATGAGCAGTTCTTC.

For this clonotype: At one end, the junction sequence differs from germline, possibly due to a read error. V usage is TRBV7-3 and J usage is TRBJ2-1; 12 positions match TRBD2. The germline V gene encodes CDR1 SGHTA and CDR2 FQGTGA. The CDR3 totals 16 residues. In DNA form, the CDR3 reads TGTGCCAGCAGCCTAACCCCGGGACTAGCGGGTAATGAGCAGTTCTTC. The encoded protein is CASSLTPGLAGNEQFF.

CDR3 loop: CATAGGGGYNEQFF. Written as DNA, the CDR3 is TGTGCCACCGCTGGAGGAGGGGGGTACAATGAGCAGTTCTTC. The chain carries TRBV24-1 and TRBJ2-1; the D call may be TRBD1 or TRBD2 (6 bases each). Trimming cost V 9 bases and J 4 bases, with 15 bases left between them. This CDR3 region has 14 residues. Per the germline V gene, CDR1 is KGHDR and CDR2 is SFDVKD.

This clonotype was counted at least ten times. Here the CDR3 reads CASSQHRGSYNEQFF. Here the CDR3 DNA reads TGCGCCAGCAGCCAACACAGGGGGTCCTACAATGAGCAGTTCTTC. The rearrangement joins TRBV5-1 to TRBJ2-1; 8 bases are shared with TRBD1. CDR1 is SGHRS and CDR2 is YFSETQ in the germline V gene. Trimming took 4 bases from V and 1 from J; bases not matched to a gene: 4. The CDR3 covers 15 residues.

This clonotype was detected many times. The chain links TRBV7-9 to TRBJ1-2; D is possibly TRBD1 (5 bases). Germline V lookup: CDR1 SEHNR, CDR2 FQNEAQ (reference sequence). The germline V and J ends were trimmed by 5 bases and 6 bases, with 10 bases remaining between them. The CDR3 totals 12 residues. CDR3 sequence reads: CASSSGTNGYTF. CDR3 nucleotides: TGTGCCAGCAGCAGTGGGACGAATGGCTACACCTTC.

The chain links TRBV29-1 to TRBJ2-5, with D possibly TRBD1 on 5 matching bases. V was clipped by 6 bases and J by 3 bases, with 5 bases between them. Looked up from germline, CDR1 is SQVTM and CDR2 is ANQGSEA. This CDR3 comprises 10 residues. The CDR3 DNA reads TGCAGCGTGACAGAAGAGACCCAGTACTTC. It yields the protein CSVTEETQYF. Complete variable domain (other parts from reference TRBV29-1 and TRBJ2-5): SAVISQKPSRDICQRGTSLTIQCQVDSQVTMMFWYRQQPGQSLTLIATANQGSEATYESGFVIDKFPISRPNLTFSTLTVSNMSPEDSSIYLCSVTEETQYFGPGTRLLVL.

This clonotype was seen repeatedly, ten times or more. J is TRBJ1-5 and V is TRBV25-1, with D uncertain. The V gene's germline CDR1 is MGHDK and CDR2 SYGVNS. CDR3 length: 16 amino acids. V was shortened by 1 base and J by 5 bases, with 15 bases between the two germline ends. The CDR3 DNA sequence: TGTGCCAGCAGTGAATTCGCCAAAGGAAGGGATCAGCCCCAGCATTTT. This sequence encodes CASSEFAKGRDQPQHF.

The table lists this clonotype with many counts. The chain links TRBV5-1 to TRBJ2-5, with D uncertain. Germline CDR1 and CDR2: SGHRS and YFSETQ. This CDR3 region has 18 residues. V was pared by 1 base and J by 3 bases, with 22 bases between. CDR3 protein: CASSLTPYDSGLKETQYF. The DNA of the CDR3 is TGCGCCAGCAGCTTGACTCCCTACGACTCCGGGCTAAAAGAGACCCAGTACTTC.

This clonotype was counted only a few times. This could be a read error, since a much larger clone is one nucleotide away. V and J are TRBV29-1 and TRBJ2-1; no reliable D call. This CDR3 spans 13 amino acids. Looked up from germline, CDR1 is SQVTM and CDR2 is ANQGSEA. Trimming took off 4 bases at V and 0 bases at J, with 7 bases between the two ends. For the CDR3, the DNA is TGCAGCGTTGGGGGTAGCTCCTACAATGAGCAGTTCTTC. Translating it yields CSVGGSSYNEQFF.

This clonotype was seen many times. This sequence joins TRBV11-2 and TRBJ2-1, with D perhaps TRBD1 (5 bases). V lost 5 bases, J lost 6 bases, and 14 bases lay in between. The CDR3 extends over 14 amino acids. Germline V gene data show CDR1 as SGHAT and CDR2 as FQNNGV. This CDR3 is CASSVSGLSNEQFF. The CDR3 nucleotides read TGTGCCAGCAGCGTTTCAGGGTTGAGCAATGAGCAGTTCTTC.

This clonotype was detected ten times or more. The rearrangement joins TRBV5-5 to TRBJ2-1, with 9 bases that match TRBD2. V lost 3 bases and J lost 0; bases outside the gene matches: 4. Germline CDR1 and CDR2: SGHKS and YYEKEE (reference sequence). The CDR3 spans 16 residues. CDR3 nucleotide sequence: TGTGCCAGCAGCTCACTAGCGGGTAGCTCCTACAATGAGCAGTTCTTC. It yields the protein CASSSLAGSSYNEQFF.

This rearrangement joins TRBV29-1 to TRBJ2-7, with D possibly being TRBD1 or TRBD2 (5 bases each). This CDR3 has 13 residues. Germline CDR1 reads SQVTM; CDR2 reads ANQGSEA. The V end was cut by 6 bases, the J end by 2 bases, with 14 bases between. The CDR3 bases are TGCAGCGTCGCAGGGACGTTAACCTACGAGCAGTACTTC. Translation gives CSVAGTLTYEQYF.

This clonotype was seen repeatedly, ten times or more. The genes are TRBV15 and TRBJ2-6, with D tentatively TRBD1 (6 bases). Between the trimmed V and J ends, which lost 5 bases and 2 bases, there was a span of 16 bases. Germline V gives CDR1 LNHNV, CDR2 YYDKDF (reference sequence). This CDR3 is built from 17 residues. DNA for the CDR3: TGTGCCACCAGCTCCTTGTGGGGACAAACTGGGGCCAACGTCCTGACTTTC. Its translation is CATSSLWGQTGANVLTF.

This clonotype was recorded at least ten times. The chain joins TRBV4-3 to TRBJ2-1, with 9 bases identical to TRBD2. Germline V gives CDR1 LGHNA, CDR2 YSLEER. J lost 7 bases, V lost 4 bases, and 5 bases had no gene match. There are 14 residues in the CDR3. The CDR3 DNA follows: TGCGCCAGCAGCCGAGCGGGAGGAAGAAATGAGCAGTTCTTC. This gives the protein CASSRAGGRNEQFF.

This clonotype was found many times. The chain couples TRBV12-3 or TRBV12-4 to TRBJ2-1, with 8 positions matching TRBD2. The ends lost 2 bases at V and 4 bases at J; junction bases unmatched: 4. The CDR3 is 15 residues long. In nucleotides, the CDR3 is TGTGCCAGCAGTTTAAAGCGGGAGTCGTACAATGAGCAGTTCTTC. Translating it yields CASSLKRESYNEQFF.

V is TRBV29-1 and J is TRBJ2-1, with D unresolved. This CDR3 is 10 amino acids long. Germline V gives CDR1 SQVTM, CDR2 ANQGSEA. Trimming shortened V by 2 bases and J by 9 bases, and 5 bases separated the two germline ends. Here the CDR3 DNA reads TGCAGCGTTGAACCGGGTGAGCAGTTCTTC. Translating it yields CSVEPGEQFF.

The gene calls are TRBV19 and TRBJ2-1; 7 bases are a match to TRBD1. V dropped 3 bases and J dropped 5; count of bases not matched to a gene: 7. The CDR3 contains 15 residues. CDR1 LNHDA and CDR2 SQIVND come from the germline V gene (reference sequence). The CDR3 DNA reads as TGTGCCAGTAGTATCATCGGGACAGAACACAATGAGCAGTTCTTC. Translated, it gives CASSIIGTEHNEQFF.

This clonotype was found many times. The rearrangement links TRBV20-1 to TRBJ2-1, with D tentatively TRBD1 or TRBD2 (6 bases each). This CDR3 comprises 14 residues. Deletions cut 3 bases from V and 4 bases from J, with 13 bases between. Germline V lookup: CDR1 DFQATT, CDR2 SNEGSKA (reference sequence). In nucleotides, the CDR3 is TGCAGTGCTAGCGCGGGACAAGATTACAATGAGCAGTTCTTC. Amino acid sequence: CSASAGQDYNEQFF.

This clonotype was seen repeatedly, ten times or more. The chain uses TRBV12-3 or TRBV12-4 and TRBJ2-4; a weak D match, TRBD1 (6 bases). V was clipped by 8 bases and J by 8 bases, with 22 bases between them. The CDR3 extends over 15 amino acids. The CDR3 reads CASSRDEGVVDIQYF. In DNA, the CDR3 is TGTGCCAGCTCTAGGGACGAGGGGGTGGTGGACATTCAGTACTTC.

This clonotype was observed many times. V is TRBV6-1 and J is TRBJ2-1; D may be TRBD1 (6 bases). CDR1 MNHNS and CDR2 SASEGT come from the germline V gene. The CDR3 has 17 residues. Trimming took 2 bases from V and 2 from J, leaving 16 bases between them. This CDR3 is CASSELVEGHPYNEQFF. CDR3 sequence (DNA): TGTGCCAGCAGTGAATTAGTAGAGGGACACCCCTACAATGAGCAGTTCTTC.

At least ten counts were recorded for this clonotype. The chain employs TRBV20-1 and TRBJ1-1, with a possible D match to TRBD1 (5 bases). The CDR3 contains 15 residues. Per germline, CDR1 DFQATT and CDR2 SNEGSKA (reference sequence). Between the trimmed V and J ends, which lost 0 bases and 1 base, there was a span of 12 bases. DNA of the CDR3: TGCAGTGCTAGAGATCCGGGACGGACGAACACTGAAGCTTTCTTT. This sequence encodes CSARDPGRTNTEAFF.

The chain recombines TRBV29-1 with TRBJ2-7; D possibly matches TRBD1 or TRBD2 (7 bases each). The CDR3 contains 13 residues. Trimming removed 3 bases at V and 6 bases at J, with 15 bases between. Germline V gene data show CDR1 as SQVTM and CDR2 as ANQGSEA. The CDR3 DNA reads TGCAGCGTTGATGCGCAGGGGGGGCCCGAGCAGTACGTC. This sequence encodes CSVDAQGGPEQYV.

As regards this clonotype: One base away lies a much larger clone, so this may be a sequencing read error. The rearrangement uses TRBV5-1 and TRBJ1-6; 7 positions agree with TRBD1. CDR1 and CDR2 (germline): SGHRS, YFSETQ. CDR3 length: 15 amino acids. The CDR3 sequence is CASSLRDRVDSALHF. The CDR3 bases are TGCGCCAGCAGCTTACGCGACAGGGTGGATTCAGCCCTCCACTTT.